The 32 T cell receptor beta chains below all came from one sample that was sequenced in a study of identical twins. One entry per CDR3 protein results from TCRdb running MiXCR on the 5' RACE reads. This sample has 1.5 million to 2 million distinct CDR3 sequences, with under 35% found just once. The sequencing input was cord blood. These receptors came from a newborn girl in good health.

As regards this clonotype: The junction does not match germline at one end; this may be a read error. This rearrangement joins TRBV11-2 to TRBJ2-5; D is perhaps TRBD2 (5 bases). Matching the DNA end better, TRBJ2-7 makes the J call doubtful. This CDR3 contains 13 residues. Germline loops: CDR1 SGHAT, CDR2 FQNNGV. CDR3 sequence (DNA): TGTGCCGGCAGCTCCCCGGACGGGAACGAGCAGTACTTC. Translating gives CAGSSPDGNEQYF.

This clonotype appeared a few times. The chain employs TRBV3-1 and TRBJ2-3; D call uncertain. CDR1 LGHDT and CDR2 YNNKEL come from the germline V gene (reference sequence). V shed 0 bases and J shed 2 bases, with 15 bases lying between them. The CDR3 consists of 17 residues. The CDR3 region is CASSQDSWARLTDTQYF. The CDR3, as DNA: TGTGCCAGCAGCCAAGATAGTTGGGCTAGGCTCACAGATACGCAGTATTTT.

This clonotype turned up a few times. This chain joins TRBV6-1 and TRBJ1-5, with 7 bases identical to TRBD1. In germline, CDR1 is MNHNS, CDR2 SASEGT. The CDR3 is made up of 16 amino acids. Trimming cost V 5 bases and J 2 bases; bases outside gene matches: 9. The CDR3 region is CASSPHIDRGNQPQHF. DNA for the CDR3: TGTGCCAGCAGTCCCCATATCGACAGGGGCAATCAGCCCCAGCATTTT.

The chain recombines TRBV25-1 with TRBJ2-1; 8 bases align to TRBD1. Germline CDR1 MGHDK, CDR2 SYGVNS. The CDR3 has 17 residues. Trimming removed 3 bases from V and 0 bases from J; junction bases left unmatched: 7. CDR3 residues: CASSDHRDRSSYNEQFF. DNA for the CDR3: TGTGCCAGCAGTGATCACCGGGACAGGAGCTCCTACAATGAGCAGTTCTTC.

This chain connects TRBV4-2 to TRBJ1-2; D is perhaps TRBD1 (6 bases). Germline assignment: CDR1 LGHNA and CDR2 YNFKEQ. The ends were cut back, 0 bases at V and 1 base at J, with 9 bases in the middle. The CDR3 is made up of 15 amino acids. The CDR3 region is CASSQDPQGNYGYTF. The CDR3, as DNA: TGTGCCAGCAGCCAAGATCCACAGGGTAACTATGGCTACACCTTC.

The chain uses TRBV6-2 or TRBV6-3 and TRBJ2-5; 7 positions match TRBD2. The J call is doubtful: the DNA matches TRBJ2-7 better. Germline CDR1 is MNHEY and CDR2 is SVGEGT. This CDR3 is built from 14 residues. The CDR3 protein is CASSYHGRRLEQYF. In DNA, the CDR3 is TGTGCCAGCAGTTACCACGGGAGGAGACTCGAGCAGTACTTC.

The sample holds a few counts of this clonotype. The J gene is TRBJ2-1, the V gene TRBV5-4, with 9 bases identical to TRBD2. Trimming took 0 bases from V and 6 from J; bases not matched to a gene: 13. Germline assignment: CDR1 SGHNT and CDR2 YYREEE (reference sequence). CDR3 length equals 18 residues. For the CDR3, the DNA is TGTGCCAGCAGCTTGGCGGGTCTAGCGGGATTCCGTTCCAATGAGCAGTTCTTC. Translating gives CASSLAGLAGFRSNEQFF.

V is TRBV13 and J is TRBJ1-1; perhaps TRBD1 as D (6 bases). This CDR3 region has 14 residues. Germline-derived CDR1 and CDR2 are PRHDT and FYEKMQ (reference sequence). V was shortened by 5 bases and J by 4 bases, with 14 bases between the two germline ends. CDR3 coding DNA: TGTGCCAGCAGCCCTGGGGGGCGTCCCACTGAAGCTTTCTTT. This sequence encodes CASSPGGRPTEAFF.

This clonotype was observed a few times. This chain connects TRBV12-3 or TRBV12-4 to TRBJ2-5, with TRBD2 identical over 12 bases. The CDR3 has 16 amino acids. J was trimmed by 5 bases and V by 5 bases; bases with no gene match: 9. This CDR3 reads CASSTRLAGEWETQYF. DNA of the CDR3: TGTGCCAGCAGTACGCGACTAGCGGGAGAGTGGGAGACCCAGTACTTC.

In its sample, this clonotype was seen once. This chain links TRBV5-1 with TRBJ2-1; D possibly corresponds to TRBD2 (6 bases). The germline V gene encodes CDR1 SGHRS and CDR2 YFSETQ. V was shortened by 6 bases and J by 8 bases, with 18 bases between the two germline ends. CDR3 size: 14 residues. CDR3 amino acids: CASTGIGGIDEQFF. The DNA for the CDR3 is TGCGCCAGCACCGGTATCGGGGGTATCGATGAGCAGTTCTTC.

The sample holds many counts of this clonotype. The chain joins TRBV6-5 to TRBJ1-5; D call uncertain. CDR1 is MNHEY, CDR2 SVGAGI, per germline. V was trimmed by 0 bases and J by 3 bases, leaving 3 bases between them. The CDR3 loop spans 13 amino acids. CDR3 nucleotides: TGTGCCAGCAGTTACTCGCACAATCAGCCCCAGCATTTT. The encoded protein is CASSYSHNQPQHF.

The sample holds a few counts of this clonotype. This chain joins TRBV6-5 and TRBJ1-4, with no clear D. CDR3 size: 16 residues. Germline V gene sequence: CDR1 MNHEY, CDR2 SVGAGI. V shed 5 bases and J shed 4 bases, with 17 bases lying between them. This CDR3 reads CASSPRARRLNEKLFF. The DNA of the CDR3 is TGTGCCAGCAGTCCCCGTGCCCGGAGGCTTAATGAAAAACTGTTTTTT.

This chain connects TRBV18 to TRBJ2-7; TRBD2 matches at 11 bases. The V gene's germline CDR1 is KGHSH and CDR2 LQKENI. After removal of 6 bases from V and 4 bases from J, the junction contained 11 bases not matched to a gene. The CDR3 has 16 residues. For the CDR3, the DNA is TGTGCCAGCTCGAGCCTTCCCACTAGCGGGAGATACGAGCAGTACTTC. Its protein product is CASSSLPTSGRYEQYF.

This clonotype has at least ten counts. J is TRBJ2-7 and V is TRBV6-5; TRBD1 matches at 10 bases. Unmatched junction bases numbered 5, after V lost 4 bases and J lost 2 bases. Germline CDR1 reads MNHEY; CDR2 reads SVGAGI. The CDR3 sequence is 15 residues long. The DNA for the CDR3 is TGTGCCAGCAGTTTCGCCGGGACAGGGGCCTACGAGCAGTACTTC. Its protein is CASSFAGTGAYEQYF.

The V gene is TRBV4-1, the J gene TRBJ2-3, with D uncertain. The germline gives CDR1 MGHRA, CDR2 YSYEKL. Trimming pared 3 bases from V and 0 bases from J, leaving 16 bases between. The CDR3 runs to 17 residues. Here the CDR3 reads CASSHPAFRPSTDTQYF. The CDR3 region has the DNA TGCGCCAGCAGCCACCCCGCCTTTCGTCCTAGCACAGATACGCAGTATTTT.

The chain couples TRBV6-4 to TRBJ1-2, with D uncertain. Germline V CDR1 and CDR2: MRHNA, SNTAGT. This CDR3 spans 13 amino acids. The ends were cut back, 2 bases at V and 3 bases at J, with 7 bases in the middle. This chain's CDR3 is CASSDDGYYGYTF. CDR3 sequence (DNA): TGTGCCAGCAGTGACGACGGGTACTATGGCTACACCTTC.

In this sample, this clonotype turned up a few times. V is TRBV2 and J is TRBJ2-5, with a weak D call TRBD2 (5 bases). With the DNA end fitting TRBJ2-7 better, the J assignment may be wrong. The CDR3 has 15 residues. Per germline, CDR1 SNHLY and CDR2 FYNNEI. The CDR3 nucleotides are TGTGCCAGCAGTCGGCTAGGTCGGGGTTCCAACGAGCAGTACTTC. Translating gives CASSRLGRGSNEQYF.

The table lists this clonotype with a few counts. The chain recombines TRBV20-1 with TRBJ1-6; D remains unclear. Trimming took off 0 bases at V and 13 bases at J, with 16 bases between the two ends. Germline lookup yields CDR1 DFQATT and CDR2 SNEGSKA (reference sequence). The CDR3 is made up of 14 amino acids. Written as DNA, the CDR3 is TGCAGTGCTAGAGAGAAGGGAGCAGCCTCTCCCCTCCACTTT. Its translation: CSAREKGAASPLHF.

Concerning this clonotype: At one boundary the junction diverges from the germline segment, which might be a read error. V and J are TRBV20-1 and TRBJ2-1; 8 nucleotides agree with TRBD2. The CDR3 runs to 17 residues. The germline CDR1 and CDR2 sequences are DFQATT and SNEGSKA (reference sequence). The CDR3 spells CSARDWRASGFQETQFF. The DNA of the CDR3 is TGCAGTGCCAGAGATTGGAGAGCTAGCGGGTTCCAAGAGACCCAGTTCTTC.

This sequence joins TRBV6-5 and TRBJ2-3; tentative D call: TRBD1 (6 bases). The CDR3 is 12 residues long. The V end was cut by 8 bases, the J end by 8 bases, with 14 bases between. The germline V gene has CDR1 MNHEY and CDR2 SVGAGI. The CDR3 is CASGQGRRTQYF. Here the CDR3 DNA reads TGTGCCAGCGGCCAGGGGAGACGTACGCAGTATTTT.

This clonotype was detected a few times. Here the CDR3 reads CATQLDPSTDTQYF. The CDR3 nucleotides are TGTGCCACACAACTCGACCCTAGCACAGATACGCAGTATTTT. The V call is TRBV15, the J call TRBJ2-3; unclear D gene. Germline V gives CDR1 LNHNV, CDR2 YYDKDF (reference sequence). This CDR3 has 14 residues. The V gene lost 9 bases and the J gene lost 0 bases, with 13 bases spanning the gap.

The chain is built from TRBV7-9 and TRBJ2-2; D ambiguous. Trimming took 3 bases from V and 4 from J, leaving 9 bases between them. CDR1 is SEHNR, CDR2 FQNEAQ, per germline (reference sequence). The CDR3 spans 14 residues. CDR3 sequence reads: CASSFAVTTGELFF. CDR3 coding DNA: TGTGCCAGCAGCTTCGCAGTGACCACCGGGGAGCTGTTTTTT. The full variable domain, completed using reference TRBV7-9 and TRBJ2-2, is DTGVSQNPRHKITKRGQNVTFRCDPISEHNRLYWYRQTLGQGPEFLTYFQNEAQLEKSRLLSDRFSAERPKGSFSTLEIQRTEQGDSAMYLCASSFAVTTGELFFGEGSRLTVL.

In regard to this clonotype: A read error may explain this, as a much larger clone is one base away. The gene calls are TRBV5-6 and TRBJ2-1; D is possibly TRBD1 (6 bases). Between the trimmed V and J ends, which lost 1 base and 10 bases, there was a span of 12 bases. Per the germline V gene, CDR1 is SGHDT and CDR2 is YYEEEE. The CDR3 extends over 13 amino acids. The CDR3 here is CASSLYREYEQFF. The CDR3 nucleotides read TGTGCCAGCAGCTTGTACAGGGAATACGAGCAGTTCTTC.

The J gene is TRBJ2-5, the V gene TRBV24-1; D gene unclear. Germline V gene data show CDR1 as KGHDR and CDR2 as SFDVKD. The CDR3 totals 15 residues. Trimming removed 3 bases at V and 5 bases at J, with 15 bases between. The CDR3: CATSDPGHLAETQYF. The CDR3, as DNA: TGTGCCACCAGTGATCCAGGTCATTTGGCGGAGACCCAGTACTTC.

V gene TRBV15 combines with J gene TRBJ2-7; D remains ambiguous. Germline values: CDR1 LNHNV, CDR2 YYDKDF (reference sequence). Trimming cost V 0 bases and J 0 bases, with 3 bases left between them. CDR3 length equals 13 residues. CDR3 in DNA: TGTGCCACCAGCAGAGAGAACTCCTACGAGCAGTACTTC. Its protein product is CATSRENSYEQYF.

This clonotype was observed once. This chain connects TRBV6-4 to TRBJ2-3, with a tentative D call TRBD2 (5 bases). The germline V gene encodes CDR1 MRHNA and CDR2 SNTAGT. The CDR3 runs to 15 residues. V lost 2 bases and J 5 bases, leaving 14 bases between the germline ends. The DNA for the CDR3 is TGTGCCAGCAGTGACGGTATTACGGAGGTAGATACGCAGTATTTT. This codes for CASSDGITEVDTQYF.

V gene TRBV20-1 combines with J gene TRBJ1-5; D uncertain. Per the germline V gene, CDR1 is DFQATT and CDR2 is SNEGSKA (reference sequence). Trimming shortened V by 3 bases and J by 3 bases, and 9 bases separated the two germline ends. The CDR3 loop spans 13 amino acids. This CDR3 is CSASPGNNQPQHF. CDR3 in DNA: TGCAGTGCTAGCCCGGGGAACAATCAGCCCCAGCATTTT.

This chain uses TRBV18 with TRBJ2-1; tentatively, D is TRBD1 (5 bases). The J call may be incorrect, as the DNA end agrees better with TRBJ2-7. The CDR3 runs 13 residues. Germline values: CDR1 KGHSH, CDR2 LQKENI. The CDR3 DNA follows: TGTGCCAGCTCACCGAAGGGGTCCCACGAGCAGTACTTC. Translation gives CASSPKGSHEQYF.

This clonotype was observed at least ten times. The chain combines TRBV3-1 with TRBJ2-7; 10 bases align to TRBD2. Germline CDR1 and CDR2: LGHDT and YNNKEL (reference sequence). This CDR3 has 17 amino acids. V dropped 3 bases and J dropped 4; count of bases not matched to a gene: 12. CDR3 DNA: TGTGCCAGCAGCCACACACCATCAGCGGGAGGGCCTTACGAGCAGTACTTC. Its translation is CASSHTPSAGGPYEQYF.

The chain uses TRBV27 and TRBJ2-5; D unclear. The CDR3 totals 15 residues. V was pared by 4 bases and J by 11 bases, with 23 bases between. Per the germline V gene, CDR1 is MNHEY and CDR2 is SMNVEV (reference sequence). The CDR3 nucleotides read TGTGCCAGCAGTTCCCTCCCCTTGGGTAGATATGAGCAGTACTTC. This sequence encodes CASSSLPLGRYEQYF.

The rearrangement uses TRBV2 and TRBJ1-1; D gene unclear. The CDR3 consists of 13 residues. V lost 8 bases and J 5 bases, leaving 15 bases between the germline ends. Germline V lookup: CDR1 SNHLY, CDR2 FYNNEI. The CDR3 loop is CASARRVYTEAFF. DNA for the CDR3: TGTGCCAGCGCCCGGAGGGTGTATACTGAAGCTTTCTTT.

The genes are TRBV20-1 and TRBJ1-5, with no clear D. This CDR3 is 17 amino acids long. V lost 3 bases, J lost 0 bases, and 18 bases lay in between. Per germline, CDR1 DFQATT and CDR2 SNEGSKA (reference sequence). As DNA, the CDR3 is TGCAGTGCTAGGGGGTCCAAGAGAGGGAATAGCAATCAGCCCCAGCATTTT. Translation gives CSARGSKRGNSNQPQHF.